This note documents a single TCR beta chain sequence. Its target is unknown. This sample stems from a study of graft-versus-host responses after intestinal transplantation. Repertoires were generated with immunoSEQ multiplex PCR, while TCRdb's copy carries only in-frame clones and drops some. The sample contains about 59,000 clones, around 93% of which appear only once. Losses at the gene ends were 4 bases for V and 5 bases for J; bases not matched to a gene: 5. The CDR3 sequence is 14 residues long. CDR1 and CDR2 (germline): MGHRA, YSYEKL. The J gene is TRBJ2-3, the V gene TRBV4-1, with 8 nucleotides matching TRBD1. The material was unstimulated CD4+ T cells sorted from spleen or lymph node cells, obtained before transplant. This sequence originates from a human donor who was the organ donor for an intestinal transplant. CDR3 region: CASSPDRDIDTQYF. CDR3 DNA: TGCGCCAGCAGCCCGGACAGGGATATAGATACGCAGTATTTT.